These 27 T cell receptor beta chains were sequenced from one sample in a study of monozygotic twins with inflammatory bowel disease (dated by TCRdb to the late 2010s). Receptors were amplified or captured by 5' RACE. TCRdb names Illumina HiSeq 2500 as the instrument used. TCRdb reprocessed the reads into one record per CDR3 protein sequence, lacking DNA. This specimen's table enumerates 440,000 or so distinct CDR3 sequences. Approximately 2.3% of the sample goes to the ten largest clones. The sample was blood. These receptor sequences come from a human donor with ulcerative colitis or Crohn's disease, or a healthy co-twin of an affected twin (not recorded which).

The V gene is TRBV10-3, the J gene TRBJ2-1; TCRdb's D gene call, TRBD1, goes unchecked for lack of DNA. Per the germline V gene, CDR1 is ENHRY and CDR2 is SYGVKD. This CDR3 comprises 14 residues. CDR3 residues: CAISEGTGNNEQFF.

The V call is TRBV11-2, the J call TRBJ1-3; the D call of TRBD1 rests on TCRdb alone, since no DNA is present to check it. Per the germline V gene, CDR1 is SGHAT and CDR2 is FQNNGV. This CDR3 comprises 16 residues. The CDR3 here is CASSLVPGASGNTIYF.

The chain is built from TRBV24-1 and TRBJ2-3; lacking DNA, the TRBD2 call made by TCRdb goes unchecked. CDR3 length equals 15 residues. Germline CDR1 is KGHDR and CDR2 is SFDVKD. The CDR3 reads CATSALAGRGDTQYF.

The V and J genes are TRBV10-3 and TRBJ2-7; TCRdb designates TRBD1, a call that cannot be tested without DNA. The CDR3 has 18 amino acids. Germline CDR1 ENHRY, CDR2 SYGVKD. CDR3 sequence: CAISAGTGGNLGFYEQYF.

The chain is built from TRBV7-2 and TRBJ2-3; checking the TCRdb D call of TRBD2 is not possible without DNA. CDR1 is SGHTA and CDR2 is FQGNSA in the germline V gene. This CDR3 has 15 amino acids. The CDR3 loop reads CASSLAAGVSDTQYF.

CDR3 sequence: CASSLGTGPNNEQFF. V usage is TRBV5-1 and J usage is TRBJ2-1; the TRBD1 assignment by TCRdb is unverifiable without DNA. This CDR3 contains 15 residues. The V gene's germline CDR1 is SGHRS and CDR2 YFSETQ.

The rearrangement links TRBV28 to TRBJ2-5; TCRdb designates TRBD2, a call that cannot be tested without DNA. The CDR3 runs to 14 residues. The germline V gene encodes CDR1 MDHEN and CDR2 SYDVKM. The CDR3 reads CASSRGLAGETQYF.

J is TRBJ2-7 and V is TRBV7-2; TCRdb picks TRBD1, but there is no DNA to check that call. Germline V gene data show CDR1 as SGHTA and CDR2 as FQGNSA. This CDR3 comprises 15 residues. The CDR3 loop reads CASSLVRGGAYEQYF.

V gene TRBV5-6 combines with J gene TRBJ1-6. This CDR3 region has 13 residues. The germline V gene has CDR1 SGHDT and CDR2 YYEEEE. CDR3 in amino acids: CASSFGINSPLHF.

The V call is TRBV5-1, the J call TRBJ1-1; TCRdb's D gene call, TRBD1, goes unchecked for lack of DNA. The length of the CDR3 is 15 residues. Germline assignment: CDR1 SGHRS and CDR2 YFSETQ. The CDR3 loop reads CASSLGQGRYTEAFF.

The genes are TRBV20-1 and TRBJ2-7; TCRdb lists TRBD2, though no DNA is available to test this call. The CDR3 consists of 16 residues. Germline V lookup: CDR1 DFQATT, CDR2 SNEGSKA (reference sequence). The CDR3 sequence is CSARPTSGTLYYEQYF.

The CDR3: CASSKVGDWYYGYTF. This sequence joins TRBV21-1 and TRBJ1-2. TRBV21-1 is assigned pseudogene status. The CDR3 spans 15 residues.

This sequence joins TRBV12-3 or TRBV12-4 and TRBJ1-1; TCRdb proposes TRBD1, but this gene call is untestable without DNA. This CDR3 is built from 14 residues. The CDR3 loop is CASSLARTGDVAFF.

The CDR3 is CASSTNSAPGKTQYF. The V call is TRBV7-6, the J call TRBJ2-5; checking the TCRdb D call of TRBD1 is not possible without DNA. Germline V gene sequence: CDR1 SGHVS, CDR2 FNYEAQ. The CDR3 is 15 amino acids.

The chain joins TRBV4-1 to TRBJ1-2. CDR1 and CDR2 from the germline V gene are MGHRA and YSYEKL. The CDR3 is 13 residues long. CDR3 protein: CASSQGVSYGYTF.

This sequence joins TRBV19 and TRBJ1-1; as DNA is missing, the TRBD1 call by TCRdb cannot be tested. The CDR3 runs to 14 residues. From germline, CDR1 is LNHDA and CDR2 SQIVND (reference sequence). CDR3 amino acids: CASSTGTAITEAFF.

V usage is TRBV7-9 and J usage is TRBJ1-2. CDR3 length equals 13 residues. Looked up from germline, CDR1 is SEHNR and CDR2 is FQNEAQ (reference sequence). This chain's CDR3 is CASSLDIAYGYTF.

The chain has TRBV4-3 and TRBJ2-7. The CDR3 has 16 amino acids. Germline V gene lookup returns CDR1 LGHNA and CDR2 YSLEER. CDR3 sequence: CASSQERVLLAYEQYF.

The V gene is TRBV3-1, the J gene TRBJ2-7; TCRdb names TRBD1, which stays unverified in the absence of DNA. The CDR3 consists of 14 residues. Per germline, CDR1 LGHDT and CDR2 YNNKEL (reference sequence). This CDR3 is CASSQGHGPYEQYF.

J is TRBJ1-2 and V is TRBV7-2. The CDR3 is 15 amino acids. Germline CDR1 and CDR2: SGHTA and FQGNSA. The CDR3 spells CASSDILVTDYGYTF. The full variable domain, with the rest looked up from reference TRBV7-2 and TRBJ1-2, is GAGVSQSPSNKVTEKGKDVELRCDPISGHTALYWYRQSLGQGLEFLIYFQGNSAPDKSGLPSDRFSAERTGGSVSTLTIQRTQQEDSAVYLCASSDILVTDYGYTFGSGTRLTVV.

This chain joins TRBV3-1 and TRBJ1-1; TCRdb calls TRBD1, which cannot be checked without DNA. The CDR3 is made up of 17 amino acids. Germline lookup yields CDR1 LGHDT and CDR2 YNNKEL (reference sequence). CDR3: CASRSTSGGLLNTEAFF.

The chain couples TRBV6-1 to TRBJ1-1. CDR3 length: 16 residues. The germline V gene encodes CDR1 MNHNS and CDR2 SASEGT. CDR3 residues: CASNPLTSGMNTEAFF.

This CDR3 is CASSFGGSRRGTEAFF. The V call is TRBV5-4, the J call TRBJ1-1; TCRdb designates TRBD1, a call that cannot be tested without DNA. The CDR3 contains 16 residues. CDR1 is SGHNT and CDR2 is YYREEE in the germline V gene (reference sequence).

The V gene is TRBV5-1, the J gene TRBJ2-1; TCRdb lists TRBD1, though no DNA is available to test this call. The germline CDR1 and CDR2 sequences are SGHRS and YFSETQ. The CDR3 spans 16 residues. The CDR3 protein is CASSALGRGFDNEQFF.

The rearrangement links TRBV5-1 to TRBJ2-5; with no DNA, the TCRdb D assignment of TRBD1 cannot be verified. The CDR3 consists of 17 residues. Looked up from germline, CDR1 is SGHRS and CDR2 is YFSETQ. The CDR3 spells CASSLRSQQGVTETQYF.

This chain uses TRBV11-2 with TRBJ1-4. The CDR3 sequence is 15 residues long. Germline lookup yields CDR1 SGHAT and CDR2 FQNNGV. The CDR3 loop is CASSPSTVPNEKLFF.

The rearrangement links TRBV7-9 to TRBJ2-5; TCRdb's assignment of TRBD1 cannot be checked, as there is no DNA. This CDR3 region has 15 residues. From germline, CDR1 is SEHNR and CDR2 FQNEAQ (reference sequence). The CDR3 protein is CASSPRDALRETQYF. The full variable domain, rest sourced from reference TRBV7-9 and TRBJ2-5, is DTGVSQNPRHKITKRGQNVTFRCDPISEHNRLYWYRQTLGQGPEFLTYFQNEAQLEKSRLLSDRFSAERPKGSFSTLEIQRTEQGDSAMYLCASSPRDALRETQYFGPGTRLLVL.